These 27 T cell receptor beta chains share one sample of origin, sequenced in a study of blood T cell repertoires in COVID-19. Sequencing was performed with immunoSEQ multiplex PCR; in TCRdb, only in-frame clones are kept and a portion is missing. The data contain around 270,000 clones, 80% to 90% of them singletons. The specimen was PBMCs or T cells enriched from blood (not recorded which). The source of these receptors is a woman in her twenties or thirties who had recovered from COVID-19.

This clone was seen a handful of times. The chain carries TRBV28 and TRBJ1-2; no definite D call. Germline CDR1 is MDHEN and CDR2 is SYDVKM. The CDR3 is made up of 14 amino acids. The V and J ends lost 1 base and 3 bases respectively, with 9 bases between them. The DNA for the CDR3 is TGTGCCAGCAGTTTATATCGGGATTACTATGGCTACACCTTC. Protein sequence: CASSLYRDYYGYTF.

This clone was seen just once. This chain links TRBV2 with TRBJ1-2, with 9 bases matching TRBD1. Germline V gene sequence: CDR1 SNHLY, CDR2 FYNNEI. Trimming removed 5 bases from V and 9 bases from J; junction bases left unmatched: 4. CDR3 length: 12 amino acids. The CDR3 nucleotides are TGTGCCAGCAGTCCCGGGACAGGGAGCTACACCTTC. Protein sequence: CASSPGTGSYTF.

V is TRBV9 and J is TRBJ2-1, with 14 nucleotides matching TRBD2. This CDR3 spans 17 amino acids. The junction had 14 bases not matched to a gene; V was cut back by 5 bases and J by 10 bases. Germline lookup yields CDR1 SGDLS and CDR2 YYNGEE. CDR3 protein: CASSDSGTSGSLGEQFF. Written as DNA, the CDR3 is TGTGCCAGCAGTGATTCCGGGACTAGCGGGAGCTTAGGGGAGCAGTTCTTC.

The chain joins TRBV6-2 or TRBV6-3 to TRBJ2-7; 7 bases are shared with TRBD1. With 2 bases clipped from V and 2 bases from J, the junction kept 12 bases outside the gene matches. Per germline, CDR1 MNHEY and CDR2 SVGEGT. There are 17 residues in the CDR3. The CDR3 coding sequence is TGTGCCAGCAGTTACCCCCGGGGATCCGGGACAGCCTACGAGCAGTACTTC. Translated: CASSYPRGSGTAYEQYF.

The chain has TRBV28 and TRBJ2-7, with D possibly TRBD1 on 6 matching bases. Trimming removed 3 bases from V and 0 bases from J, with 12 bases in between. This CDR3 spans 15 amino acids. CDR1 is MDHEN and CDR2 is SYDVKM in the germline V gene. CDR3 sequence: CASSLGASSSYEQYF. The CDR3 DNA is TGTGCCAGCAGTTTGGGGGCTTCCAGCTCCTACGAGCAGTACTTC.

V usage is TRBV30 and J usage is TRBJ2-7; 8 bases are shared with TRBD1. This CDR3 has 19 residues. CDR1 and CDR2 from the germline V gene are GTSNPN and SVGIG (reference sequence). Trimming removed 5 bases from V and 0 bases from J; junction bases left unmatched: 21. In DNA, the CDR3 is TGTGCCTGGGCAGGGACAGGAAATACCCTCCCCTCCTCCTCCTACGAGCAGTACTTC. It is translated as CAWAGTGNTLPSSSYEQYF.

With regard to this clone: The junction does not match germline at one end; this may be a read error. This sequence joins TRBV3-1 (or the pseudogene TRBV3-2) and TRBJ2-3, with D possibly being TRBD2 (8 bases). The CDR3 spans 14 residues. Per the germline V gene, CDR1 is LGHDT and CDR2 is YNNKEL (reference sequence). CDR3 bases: TGTGCCAGCAGCCAGGGGGCGGGGGGTCCCCAGGGGGATTTT. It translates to CASSQGAGGPQGDF.

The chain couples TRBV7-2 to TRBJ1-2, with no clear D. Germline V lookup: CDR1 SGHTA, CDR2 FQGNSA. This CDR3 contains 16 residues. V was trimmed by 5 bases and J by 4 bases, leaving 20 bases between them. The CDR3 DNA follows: TGTGCCAGCAGCCTAAGGACTCTCTCTGTCCTCTATGGCTACACCTTC. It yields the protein CASSLRTLSVLYGYTF. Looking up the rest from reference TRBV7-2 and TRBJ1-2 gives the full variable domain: GAGVSQSPSNKVTEKGKDVELRCDPISGHTALYWYRQSLGQGLEFLIYFQGNSAPDKSGLPSDRFSAERTGGSVSTLTIQRTQQEDSAVYLCASSLRTLSVLYGYTFGSGTRLTVV.

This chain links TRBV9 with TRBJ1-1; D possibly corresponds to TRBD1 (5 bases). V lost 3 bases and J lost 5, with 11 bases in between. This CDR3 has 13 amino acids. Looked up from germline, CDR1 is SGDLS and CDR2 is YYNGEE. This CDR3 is CASSGTRATEAFF. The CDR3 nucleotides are TGTGCCAGCAGCGGCACCAGGGCGACTGAAGCTTTCTTT.

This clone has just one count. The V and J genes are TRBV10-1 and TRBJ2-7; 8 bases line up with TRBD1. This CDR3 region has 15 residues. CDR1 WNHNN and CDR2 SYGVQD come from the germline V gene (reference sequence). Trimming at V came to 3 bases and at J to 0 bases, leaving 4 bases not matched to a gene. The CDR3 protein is CASSDWTGPSYEQYF. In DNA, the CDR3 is TGCGCCAGCAGTGATTGGACAGGGCCCTCCTACGAGCAGTACTTC.

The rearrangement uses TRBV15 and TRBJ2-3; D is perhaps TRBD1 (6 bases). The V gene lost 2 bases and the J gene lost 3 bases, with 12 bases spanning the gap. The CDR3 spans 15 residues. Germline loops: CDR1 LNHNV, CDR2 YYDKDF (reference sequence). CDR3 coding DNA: TGTGCCACCAGCAGATCAGGGGAGAGGACAGATACGCAGTATTTT. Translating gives CATSRSGERTDTQYF.

This CDR3 is CASSLGQAESHLHF. CDR3 in DNA: TGTGCCAGCAGTTTGGGGCAGGCTGAAAGTCACCTCCACTTT. The rearrangement joins TRBV28 to TRBJ1-6; possible D gene TRBD1, 5 bases. V was cut by 3 bases and J by 15 bases, with 18 bases left in between. This CDR3 has 14 residues. Germline V lookup: CDR1 MDHEN, CDR2 SYDVKM.

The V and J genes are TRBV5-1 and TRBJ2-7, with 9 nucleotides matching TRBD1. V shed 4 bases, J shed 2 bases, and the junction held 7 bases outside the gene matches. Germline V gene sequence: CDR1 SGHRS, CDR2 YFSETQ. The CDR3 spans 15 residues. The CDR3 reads CASSTGGTGPYEQYF. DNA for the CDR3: TGCGCCAGCAGCACCGGCGGGACAGGGCCCTACGAGCAGTACTTC.

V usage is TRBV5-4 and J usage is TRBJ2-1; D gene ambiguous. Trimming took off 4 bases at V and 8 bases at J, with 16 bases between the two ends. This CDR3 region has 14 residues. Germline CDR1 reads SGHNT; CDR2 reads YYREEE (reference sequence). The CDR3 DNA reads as TGTGCCAGCAGCCAAGTTGCTAGTGCTGATGAGCAGTTCTTC. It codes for CASSQVASADEQFF.

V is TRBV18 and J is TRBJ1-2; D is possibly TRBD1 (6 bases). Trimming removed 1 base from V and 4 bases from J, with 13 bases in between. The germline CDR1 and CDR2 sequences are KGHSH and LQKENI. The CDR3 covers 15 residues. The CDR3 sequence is CASSPRNREGYGYTF. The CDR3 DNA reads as TGTGCCAGCTCACCACGTAACAGGGAGGGCTATGGCTACACCTTC.

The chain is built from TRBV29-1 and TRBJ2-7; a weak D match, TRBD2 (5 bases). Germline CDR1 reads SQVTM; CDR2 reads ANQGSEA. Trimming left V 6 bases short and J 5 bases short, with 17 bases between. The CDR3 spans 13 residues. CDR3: CSVLGRVTDEQYF. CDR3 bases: TGCAGCGTACTTGGGCGGGTCACCGACGAGCAGTACTTC.

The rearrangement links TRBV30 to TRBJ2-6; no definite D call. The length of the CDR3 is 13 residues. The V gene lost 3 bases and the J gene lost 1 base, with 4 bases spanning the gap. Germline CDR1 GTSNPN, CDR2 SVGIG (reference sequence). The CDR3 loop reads CAWSLSGANVLTF. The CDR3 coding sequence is TGTGCCTGGAGCCTGTCTGGGGCCAACGTCCTGACTTTC. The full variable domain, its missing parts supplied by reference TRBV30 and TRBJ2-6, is SQTIHQWPATLVQPVGSPLSLECTVEGTSNPNLYWYRQAAGRGLQLLFYSVGIGQISSEVPQNLSASRPQDRQFILSSKKLLLSDSGFYLCAWSLSGANVLTFGAGSRLTVL.

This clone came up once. The DNA of the CDR3 is TGTGCCAGCAGCTTGGGGACAGAAGGAAACACCATATATTTT. Amino acids: CASSLGTEGNTIYF. The rearrangement links TRBV5-4 to TRBJ1-3, with a tentative D call TRBD1 (6 bases). Per the germline V gene, CDR1 is SGHNT and CDR2 is YYREEE (reference sequence). Deletions cut 0 bases from V and 4 bases from J, with 8 bases between. The CDR3 extends over 14 amino acids.

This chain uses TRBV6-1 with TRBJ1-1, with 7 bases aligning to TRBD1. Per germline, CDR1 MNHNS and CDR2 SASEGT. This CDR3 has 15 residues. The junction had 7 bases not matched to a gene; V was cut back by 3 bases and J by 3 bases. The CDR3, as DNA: TGTGCCAGCAGTGACAGGGGGAATTTACACACTGAAGCTTTCTTT. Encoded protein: CASSDRGNLHTEAFF.

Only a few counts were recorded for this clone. CDR3 loop: CASRPETGLMNTEAFF. The CDR3 bases are TGTGCCAGTAGACCCGAGACAGGTCTAATGAACACTGAAGCTTTCTTT. This chain uses TRBV19 with TRBJ1-1; TRBD1 is a possible D gene (6 bases). Trimming shortened V by 6 bases and J by 0 bases, and 17 bases separated the two germline ends. The CDR3 is made up of 16 amino acids. CDR1 is LNHDA and CDR2 is SQIVND in the germline V gene (reference sequence).

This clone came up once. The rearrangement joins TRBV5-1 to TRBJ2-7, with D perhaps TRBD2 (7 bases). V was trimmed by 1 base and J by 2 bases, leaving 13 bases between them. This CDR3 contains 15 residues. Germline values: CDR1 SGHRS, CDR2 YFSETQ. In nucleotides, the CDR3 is TGCGCCAGCAGCTTGAGCGGGACACCTACCTACGAGCAGTACTTC. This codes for CASSLSGTPTYEQYF.

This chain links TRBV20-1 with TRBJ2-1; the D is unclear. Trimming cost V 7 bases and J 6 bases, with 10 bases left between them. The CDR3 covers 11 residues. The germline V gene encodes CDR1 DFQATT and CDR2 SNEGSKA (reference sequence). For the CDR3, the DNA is TGCAGTGAATTGGCCACCAATGAGCAGTTCTTC. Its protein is CSELATNEQFF.

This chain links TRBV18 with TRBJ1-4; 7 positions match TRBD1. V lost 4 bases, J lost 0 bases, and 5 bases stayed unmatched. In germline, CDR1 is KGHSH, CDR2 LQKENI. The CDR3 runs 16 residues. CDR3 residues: CASSRGTAATNEKLFF. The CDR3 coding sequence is TGTGCCAGCTCACGAGGGACAGCAGCAACTAATGAAAAACTGTTTTTT.

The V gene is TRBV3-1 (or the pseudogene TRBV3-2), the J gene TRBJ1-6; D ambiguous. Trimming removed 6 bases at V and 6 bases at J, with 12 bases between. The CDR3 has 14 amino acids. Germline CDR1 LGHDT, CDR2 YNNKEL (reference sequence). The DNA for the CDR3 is TGTGCCAGCAGTTGGGAGGGCCTTAATTCACCCCTCCACTTT. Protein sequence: CASSWEGLNSPLHF.

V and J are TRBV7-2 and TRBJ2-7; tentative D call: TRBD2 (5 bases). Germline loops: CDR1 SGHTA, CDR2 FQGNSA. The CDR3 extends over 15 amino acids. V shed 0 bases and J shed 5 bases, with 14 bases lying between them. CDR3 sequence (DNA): TGTGCCAGCAGCTTAGCGCTAGCTAGCTTCAACGAGCAGTACTTC. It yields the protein CASSLALASFNEQYF.

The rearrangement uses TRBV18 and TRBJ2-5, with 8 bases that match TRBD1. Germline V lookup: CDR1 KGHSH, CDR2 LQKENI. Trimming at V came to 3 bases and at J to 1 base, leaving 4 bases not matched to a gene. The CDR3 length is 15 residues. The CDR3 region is CASSPRTGSQETQYF. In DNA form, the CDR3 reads TGTGCCAGCTCACCTCGGACAGGGTCCCAAGAGACCCAGTACTTC.

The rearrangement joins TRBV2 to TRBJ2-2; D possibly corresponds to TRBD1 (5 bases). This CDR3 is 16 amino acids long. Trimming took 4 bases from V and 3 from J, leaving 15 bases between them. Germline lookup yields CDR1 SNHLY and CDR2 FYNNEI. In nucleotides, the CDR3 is TGTGCCAGCAGTGGCAGGGTTACGGTGGACACCGGGGAGCTGTTTTTT. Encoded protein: CASSGRVTVDTGELFF.